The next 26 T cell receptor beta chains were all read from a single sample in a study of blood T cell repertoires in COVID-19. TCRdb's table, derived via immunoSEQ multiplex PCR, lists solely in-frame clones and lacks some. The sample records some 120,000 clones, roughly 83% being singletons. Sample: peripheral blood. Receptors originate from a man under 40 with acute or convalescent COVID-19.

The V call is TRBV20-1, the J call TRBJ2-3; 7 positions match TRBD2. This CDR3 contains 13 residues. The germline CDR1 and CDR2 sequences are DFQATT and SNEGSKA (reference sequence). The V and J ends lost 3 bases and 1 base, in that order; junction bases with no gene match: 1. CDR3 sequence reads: CSASGGGTDTQYF. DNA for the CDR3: TGCAGTGCTAGTGGGGGGGGCACAGATACGCAGTATTTT.

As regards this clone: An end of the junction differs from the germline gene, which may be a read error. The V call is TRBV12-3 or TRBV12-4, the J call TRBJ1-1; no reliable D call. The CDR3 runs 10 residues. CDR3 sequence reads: CASRLGRWIF. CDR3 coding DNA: TGTGCCAGCAGGCTAGGAAGGTGGATCTTT.

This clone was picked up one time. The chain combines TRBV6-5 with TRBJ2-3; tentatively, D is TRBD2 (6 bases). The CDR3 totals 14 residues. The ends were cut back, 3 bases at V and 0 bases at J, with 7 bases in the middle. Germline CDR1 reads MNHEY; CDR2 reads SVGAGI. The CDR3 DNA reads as TGTGCCAGCAGTTATGGGGGGAGCACAGATACGCAGTATTTT. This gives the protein CASSYGGSTDTQYF.

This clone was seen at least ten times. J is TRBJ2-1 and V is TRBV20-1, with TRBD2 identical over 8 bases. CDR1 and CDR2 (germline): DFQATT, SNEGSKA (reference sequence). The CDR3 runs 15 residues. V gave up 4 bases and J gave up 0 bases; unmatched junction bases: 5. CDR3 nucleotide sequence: TGCAGTGCTAATGAGGGGACTAGCTCCTACAATGAGCAGTTCTTC. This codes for CSANEGTSSYNEQFF.

CDR3 residues: CASSNRASNYGYTF. The CDR3 DNA sequence: TGTGCCAGCAGCAACAGGGCCTCTAACTATGGCTACACCTTC. The chain couples TRBV4-2 to TRBJ1-2, with a possible D match to TRBD1 (6 bases). Trimming shortened V by 5 bases and J by 0 bases, and 10 bases separated the two germline ends. Germline V gene data show CDR1 as LGHNA and CDR2 as YNFKEQ. This CDR3 is built from 14 residues.

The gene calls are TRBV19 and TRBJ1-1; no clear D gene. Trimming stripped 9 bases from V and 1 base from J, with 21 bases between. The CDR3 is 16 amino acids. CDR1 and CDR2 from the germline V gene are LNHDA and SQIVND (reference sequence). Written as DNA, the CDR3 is TGTGCCAGCTCTACTTCGGGTTATTTTGGGAACACTGAAGCTTTCTTT. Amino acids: CASSTSGYFGNTEAFF.

The CDR3 sequence is CAISDWESGEQFF. Here the CDR3 DNA reads TGTGCCATCAGTGACTGGGAGAGCGGGGAGCAGTTCTTC. This chain links TRBV10-3 with TRBJ2-1; D perhaps matches TRBD2 (6 bases). V gave up 3 bases and J gave up 10 bases, with 13 bases separating them. The CDR3 has 13 amino acids. The germline gives CDR1 ENHRY, CDR2 SYGVKD.

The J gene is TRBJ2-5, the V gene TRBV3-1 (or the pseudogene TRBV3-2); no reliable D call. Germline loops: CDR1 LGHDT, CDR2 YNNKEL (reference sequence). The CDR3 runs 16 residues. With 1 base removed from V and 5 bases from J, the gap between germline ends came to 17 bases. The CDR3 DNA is TGTGCCAGCAGCCAAGTTATCGGAGTCCCTAGGGAGACCCAGTACTTC. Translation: CASSQVIGVPRETQYF.

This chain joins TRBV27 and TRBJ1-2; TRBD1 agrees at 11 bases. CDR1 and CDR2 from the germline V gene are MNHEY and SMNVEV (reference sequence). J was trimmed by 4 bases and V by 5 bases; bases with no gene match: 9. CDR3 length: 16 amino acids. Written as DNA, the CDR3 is TGTGCCAGCAGTCCGGACAGGGGGCGAGGGCCCTATGGCTACACCTTC. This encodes CASSPDRGRGPYGYTF.

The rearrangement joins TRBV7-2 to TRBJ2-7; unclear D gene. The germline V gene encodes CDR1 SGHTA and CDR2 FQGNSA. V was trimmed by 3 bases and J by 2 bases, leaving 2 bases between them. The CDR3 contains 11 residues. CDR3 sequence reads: CASSFAYEQYF. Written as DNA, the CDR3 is TGTGCCAGCAGCTTCGCCTACGAGCAGTACTTC.

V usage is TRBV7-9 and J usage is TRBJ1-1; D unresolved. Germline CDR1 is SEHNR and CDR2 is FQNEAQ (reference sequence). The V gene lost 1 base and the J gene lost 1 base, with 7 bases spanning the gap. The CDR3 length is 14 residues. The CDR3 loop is CASSLVAENTEAFF. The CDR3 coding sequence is TGTGCCAGCAGCTTAGTCGCGGAGAACACTGAAGCTTTCTTT.

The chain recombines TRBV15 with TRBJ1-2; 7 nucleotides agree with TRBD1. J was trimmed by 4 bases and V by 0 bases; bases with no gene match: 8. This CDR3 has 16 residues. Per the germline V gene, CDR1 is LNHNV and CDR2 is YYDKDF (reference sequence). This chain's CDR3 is CATSRDGRGSSYGYTF. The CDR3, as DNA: TGTGCCACCAGCAGAGATGGCAGGGGGTCATCCTATGGCTACACCTTC.

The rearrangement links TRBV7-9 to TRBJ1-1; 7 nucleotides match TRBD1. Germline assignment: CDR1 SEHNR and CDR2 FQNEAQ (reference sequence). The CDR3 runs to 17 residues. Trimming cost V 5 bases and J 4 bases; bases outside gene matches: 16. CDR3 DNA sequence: TGTGCCAGCAGCGTGGGACAGAAAGGCCATATGTCCACTGAAGCTTTCTTT. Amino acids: CASSVGQKGHMSTEAFF.

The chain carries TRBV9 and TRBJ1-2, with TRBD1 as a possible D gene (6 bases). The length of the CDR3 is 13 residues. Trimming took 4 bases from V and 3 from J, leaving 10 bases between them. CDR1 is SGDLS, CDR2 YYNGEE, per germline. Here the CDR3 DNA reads TGTGCCAGCAGCTCCAGACAGGACTATGGCTACACCTTC. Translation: CASSSRQDYGYTF.

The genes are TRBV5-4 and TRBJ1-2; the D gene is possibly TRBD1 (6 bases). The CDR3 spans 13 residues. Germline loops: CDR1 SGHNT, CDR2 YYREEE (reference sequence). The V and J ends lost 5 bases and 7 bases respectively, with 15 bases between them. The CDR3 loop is CASSSREGVGYTF. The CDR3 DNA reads TGTGCCAGCAGTTCCAGGGAGGGGGTTGGCTACACCTTC.

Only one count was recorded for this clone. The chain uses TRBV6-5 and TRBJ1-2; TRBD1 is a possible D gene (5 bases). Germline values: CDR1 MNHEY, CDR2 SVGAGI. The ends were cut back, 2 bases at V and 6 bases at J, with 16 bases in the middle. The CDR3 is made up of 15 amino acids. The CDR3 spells CASSYGVEGPHGYTF. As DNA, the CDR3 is TGTGCCAGCAGTTACGGTGTGGAGGGACCCCATGGCTACACCTTC.

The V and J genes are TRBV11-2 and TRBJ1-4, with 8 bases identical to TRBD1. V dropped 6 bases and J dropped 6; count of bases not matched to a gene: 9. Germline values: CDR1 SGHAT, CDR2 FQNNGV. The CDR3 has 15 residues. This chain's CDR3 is CASSYAGGTYEKLFF. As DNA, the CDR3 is TGTGCCAGCAGTTATGCAGGGGGCACATATGAAAAACTGTTTTTT. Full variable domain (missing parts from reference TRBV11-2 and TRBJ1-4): EAGVAQSPRYKIIEKRQSVAFWCNPISGHATLYWYQQILGQGPKLLIQFQNNGVVDDSQLPKDRFSAERLKGVDSTLKIQPAKLEDSAVYLCASSYAGGTYEKLFFGSGTQLSVL.

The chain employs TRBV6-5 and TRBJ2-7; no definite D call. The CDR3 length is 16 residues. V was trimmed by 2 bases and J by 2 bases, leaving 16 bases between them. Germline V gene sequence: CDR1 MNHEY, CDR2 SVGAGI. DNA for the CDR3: TGTGCCAGCAGTTACAGAGCCTCCCTTTCTACCTACGAGCAGTACTTC. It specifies CASSYRASLSTYEQYF.

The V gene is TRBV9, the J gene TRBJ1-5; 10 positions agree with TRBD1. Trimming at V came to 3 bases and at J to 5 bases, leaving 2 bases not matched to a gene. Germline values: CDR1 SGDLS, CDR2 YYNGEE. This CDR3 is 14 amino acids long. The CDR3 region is CASSEGTGDQPQHF. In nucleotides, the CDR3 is TGTGCCAGCAGCGAAGGGACAGGGGATCAGCCCCAGCATTTT.

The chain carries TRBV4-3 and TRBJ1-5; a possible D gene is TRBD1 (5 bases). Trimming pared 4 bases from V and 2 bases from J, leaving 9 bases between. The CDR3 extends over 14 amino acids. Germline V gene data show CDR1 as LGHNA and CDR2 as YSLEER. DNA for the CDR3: TGCGCCAGCAGCCCGCGACAGTGCAATCAGCCCCAGCATTTT. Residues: CASSPRQCNQPQHF.

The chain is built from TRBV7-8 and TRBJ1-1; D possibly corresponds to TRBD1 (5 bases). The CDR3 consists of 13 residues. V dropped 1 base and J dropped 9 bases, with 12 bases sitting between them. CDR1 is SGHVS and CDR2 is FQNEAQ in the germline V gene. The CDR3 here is CASSLGRGTKAFF. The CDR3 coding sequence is TGTGCCAGCAGCTTAGGGAGGGGAACGAAAGCTTTCTTT.

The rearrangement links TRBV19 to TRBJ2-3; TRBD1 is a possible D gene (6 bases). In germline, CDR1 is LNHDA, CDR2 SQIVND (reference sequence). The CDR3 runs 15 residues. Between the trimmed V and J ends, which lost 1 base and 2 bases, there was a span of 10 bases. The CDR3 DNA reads TGTGCCAGTAGTATAGGGCAGGGGTCCACAGATACGCAGTATTTT. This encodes CASSIGQGSTDTQYF. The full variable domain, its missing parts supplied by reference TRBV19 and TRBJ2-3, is DGGITQSPKYLFRKEGQNVTLSCEQNLNHDAMYWYRQDPGQGLRLIYYSQIVNDFQKGDIAEGYSVSREKKESFPLTVTSAQKNPTAFYLCASSIGQGSTDTQYFGPGTRLTVL.

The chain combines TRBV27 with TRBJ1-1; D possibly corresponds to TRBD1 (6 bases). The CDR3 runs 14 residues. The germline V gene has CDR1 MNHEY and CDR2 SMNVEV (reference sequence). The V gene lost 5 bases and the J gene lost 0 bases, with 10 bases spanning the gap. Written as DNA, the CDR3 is TGTGCCAGCAGTCGTTGGGGGCTGAACACTGAAGCTTTCTTT. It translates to CASSRWGLNTEAFF.

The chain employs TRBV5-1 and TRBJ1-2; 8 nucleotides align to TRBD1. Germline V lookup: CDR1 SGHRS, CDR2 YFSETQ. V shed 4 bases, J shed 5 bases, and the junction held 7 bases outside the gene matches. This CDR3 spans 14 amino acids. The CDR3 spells CASSEGGQVYGYTF. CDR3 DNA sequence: TGCGCCAGCAGCGAGGGGGGACAGGTATATGGCTACACCTTC.

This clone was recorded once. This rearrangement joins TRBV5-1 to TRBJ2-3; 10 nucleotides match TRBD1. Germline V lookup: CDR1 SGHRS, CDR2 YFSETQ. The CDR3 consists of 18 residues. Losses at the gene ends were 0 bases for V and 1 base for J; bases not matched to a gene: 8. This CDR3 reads CASSLGRQGAGGTDTQYF. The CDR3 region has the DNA TGCGCCAGCAGCTTGGGAAGACAGGGGGCAGGGGGCACAGATACGCAGTATTTT.

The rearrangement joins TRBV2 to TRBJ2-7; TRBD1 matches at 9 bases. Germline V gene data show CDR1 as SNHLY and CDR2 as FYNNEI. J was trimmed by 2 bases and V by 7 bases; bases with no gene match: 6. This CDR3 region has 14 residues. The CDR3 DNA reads TGTGCCAGCAATAGCTACAGGGGGCCCTACGAGCAGTACTTC. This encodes CASNSYRGPYEQYF.